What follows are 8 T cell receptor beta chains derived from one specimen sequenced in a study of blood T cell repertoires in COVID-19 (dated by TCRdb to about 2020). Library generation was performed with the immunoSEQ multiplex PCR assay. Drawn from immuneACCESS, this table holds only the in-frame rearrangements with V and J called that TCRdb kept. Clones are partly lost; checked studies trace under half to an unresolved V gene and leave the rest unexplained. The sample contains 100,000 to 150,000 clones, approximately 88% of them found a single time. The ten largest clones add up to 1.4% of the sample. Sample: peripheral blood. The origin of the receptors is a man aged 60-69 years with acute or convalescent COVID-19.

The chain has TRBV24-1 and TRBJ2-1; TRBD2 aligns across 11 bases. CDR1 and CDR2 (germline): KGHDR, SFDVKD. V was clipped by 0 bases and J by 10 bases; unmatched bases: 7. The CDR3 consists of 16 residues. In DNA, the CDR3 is TGTGCCACCAGTGATTTGTCGCTAGCGGGGGGTTGGGAGCAGTTCTTC. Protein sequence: CATSDLSLAGGWEQFF.

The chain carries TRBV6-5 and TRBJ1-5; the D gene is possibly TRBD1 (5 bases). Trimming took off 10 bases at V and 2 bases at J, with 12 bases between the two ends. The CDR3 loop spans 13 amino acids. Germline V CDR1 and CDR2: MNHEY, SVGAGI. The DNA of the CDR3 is TGTGCCACCGGGGGTCTGGGCAATCAGCCCCAGCATTTT. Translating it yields CATGGLGNQPQHF.

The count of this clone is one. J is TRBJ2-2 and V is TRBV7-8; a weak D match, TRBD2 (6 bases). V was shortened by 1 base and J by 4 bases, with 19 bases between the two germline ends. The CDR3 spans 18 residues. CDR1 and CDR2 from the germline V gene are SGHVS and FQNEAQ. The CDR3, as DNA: TGTGCCAGCAGCTTAGGACCGCCGGGAGCGGTGAGCACCGGGGAGCTGTTTTTT. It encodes CASSLGPPGAVSTGELFF. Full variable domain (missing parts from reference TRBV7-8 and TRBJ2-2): GAGVSQSPRYKVAKRGQDVALRCDPISGHVSLFWYQQALGQGPEFLTYFQNEAQLDKSGLPSDRFFAERPEGSVSTLKIQRTQQEDSAVYLCASSLGPPGAVSTGELFFGEGSRLTVL.

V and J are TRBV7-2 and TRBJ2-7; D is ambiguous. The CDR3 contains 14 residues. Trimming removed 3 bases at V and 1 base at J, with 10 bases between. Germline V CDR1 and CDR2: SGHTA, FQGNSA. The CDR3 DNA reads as TGTGCCAGCAGCTTTGGTGTCAGATCCTACGAGCAGTACTTC. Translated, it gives CASSFGVRSYEQYF.

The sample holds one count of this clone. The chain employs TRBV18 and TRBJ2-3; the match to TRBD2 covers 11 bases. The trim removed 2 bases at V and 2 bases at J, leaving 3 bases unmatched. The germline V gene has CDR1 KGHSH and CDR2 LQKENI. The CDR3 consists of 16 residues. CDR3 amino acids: CASSPGLAGPTDTQYF. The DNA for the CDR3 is TGTGCCAGCTCACCAGGACTAGCGGGTCCCACAGATACGCAGTATTTT.

CDR3 residues: CASSDPRWGQRYEQYF. CDR3 sequence (DNA): TGTGCCAGCAGTGACCCGCGCTGGGGACAGAGGTACGAGCAGTACTTC. The genes are TRBV2 and TRBJ2-7; 7 bases line up with TRBD1. Trimming cost V 3 bases and J 4 bases; bases outside gene matches: 12. The germline V gene encodes CDR1 SNHLY and CDR2 FYNNEI. The CDR3 loop spans 16 amino acids.

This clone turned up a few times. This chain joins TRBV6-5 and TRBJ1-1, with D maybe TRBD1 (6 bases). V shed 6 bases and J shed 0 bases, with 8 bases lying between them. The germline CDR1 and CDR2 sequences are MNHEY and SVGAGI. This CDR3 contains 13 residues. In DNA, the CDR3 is TGTGCCAGCAGGGACAGCATGAACACTGAAGCTTTCTTT. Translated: CASRDSMNTEAFF.

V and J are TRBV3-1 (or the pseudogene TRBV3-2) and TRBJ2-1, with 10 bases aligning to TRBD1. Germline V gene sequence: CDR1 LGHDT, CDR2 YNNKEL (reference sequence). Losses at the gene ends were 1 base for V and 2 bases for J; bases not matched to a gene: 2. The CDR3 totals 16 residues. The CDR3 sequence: CASSQADRGPYNEQFF. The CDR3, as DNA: TGTGCCAGCAGCCAAGCCGACAGGGGGCCCTACAATGAGCAGTTCTTC.